These 29 T cell receptor beta chains share one sample of origin, sequenced in a study of T cells after yellow fever vaccination. MiXCR, applied by TCRdb to the 5' RACE reads, yields one record per CDR3 protein. The profile shows about 350,000 distinct CDR3 sequences, roughly 7.5% of them singletons. The input for sequencing was PBMCs, taken approximately 47 days after the first yellow fever vaccination. The receptors here all came from a man aged 18 to 35 who received the YFV17D yellow fever vaccine.

This clonotype was seen a few times. The V call is TRBV9, the J call TRBJ1-5; TRBD1 aligns across 9 bases. Trimming took 0 bases from V and 5 from J; bases not matched to a gene: 0. Germline V gives CDR1 SGDLS, CDR2 YYNGEE. The CDR3 spans 14 residues. CDR3 in DNA: TGTGCCAGCAGCGTAGACAGGGGGCATCAGCCCCAGCATTTT. Amino acid sequence: CASSVDRGHQPQHF.

This chain uses TRBV27 with TRBJ1-1, with TRBD1 matching over 8 bases. The germline gives CDR1 MNHEY, CDR2 SMNVEV (reference sequence). V trimming: 5 bases; J trimming: 4 bases; junction bases outside the gene matches: 9. The CDR3 is made up of 15 amino acids. CDR3 nucleotides: TGTGCCAGCAGTCCAAATCAGGGGGCGCGCACTGAAGCTTTCTTT. It is translated as CASSPNQGARTEAFF.

Only a few counts were recorded for this clonotype. The genes are TRBV7-8 and TRBJ2-5; the D gene could be TRBD1 or TRBD2 (6 bases each). Trimming removed 0 bases at V and 5 bases at J, with 16 bases between. There are 16 residues in the CDR3. Per the germline V gene, CDR1 is SGHVS and CDR2 is FQNEAQ. DNA of the CDR3: TGTGCCAGCAGCTTAGCGTCACTAGGGGGGACGGAGACCCAGTACTTC. Protein sequence: CASSLASLGGTETQYF. Full variable domain (missing parts from reference TRBV7-8 and TRBJ2-5): GAGVSQSPRYKVAKRGQDVALRCDPISGHVSLFWYQQALGQGPEFLTYFQNEAQLDKSGLPSDRFFAERPEGSVSTLKIQRTQQEDSAVYLCASSLASLGGTETQYFGPGTRLLVL.

This clonotype was picked up a small number of times. The chain employs TRBV14 and TRBJ1-6; 9 positions match TRBD1. V shed 4 bases and J 6 bases; nucleotides not matched to a gene: 7. The CDR3 sequence is 16 residues long. Per germline, CDR1 SGHDN and CDR2 FVKESK. This chain's CDR3 is CASSRRDRAFNSPLHF. The CDR3 DNA reads as TGTGCCAGCAGCCGCCGGGACAGGGCCTTTAATTCACCCCTCCACTTT.

At least ten counts were recorded for this clonotype. The CDR3 reads CASSTNRPEGETQYF. CDR3 nucleotide sequence: TGCGCCAGCAGCACCAACCGGCCCGAGGGAGAGACCCAGTACTTC. The gene calls are TRBV5-1 and TRBJ2-5, with D possibly matching TRBD2 (5 bases). Deletions cut 4 bases from V and 4 bases from J, with 17 bases between. Germline V CDR1 and CDR2: SGHRS, YFSETQ. CDR3 size: 15 residues.

CDR3 amino acids: CAWEETGRNQPQHF. The CDR3 nucleotides read TGTGCCTGGGAAGAGACAGGGCGTAATCAGCCCCAGCATTTT. The chain uses TRBV30 and TRBJ1-5; 7 bases are a match to TRBD1. V lost 5 bases to trimming and J lost 4 bases; unmatched junction nucleotides: 8. Germline-derived CDR1 and CDR2 are GTSNPN and SVGIG (reference sequence). This CDR3 has 14 amino acids.

The genes are TRBV4-3 and TRBJ1-1; no clear D gene. Trimming shortened V by 0 bases and J by 4 bases, and 12 bases separated the two germline ends. Germline assignment: CDR1 LGHNA and CDR2 YSLEER. The CDR3 is made up of 15 amino acids. CDR3 nucleotide sequence: TGCGCCAGCAGCCAAGAAATCCGTGGGATCACTGAAGCTTTCTTT. Protein sequence: CASSQEIRGITEAFF.

This clonotype was picked up a small number of times. The J gene is TRBJ1-2, the V gene TRBV21-1. TRBV21-1 is noted as a pseudogene. The CDR3 consists of 18 residues. The CDR3 loop is CASSKSPGGAPPDYGYTF. The CDR3 DNA sequence: TGTGCCAGCAGCAAAAGTCCGGGAGGGGCCCCCCCGGACTATGGCTACACCTTC.

This clonotype was seen more than once but under ten times. The CDR3: CASSEVGGLDTQYF. As DNA, the CDR3 is TGTGCCAGCAGTGAGGTGGGGGGGTTGGATACGCAGTATTTT. The chain recombines TRBV6-1 with TRBJ2-3; TRBD2 agrees at 7 bases. The germline V gene encodes CDR1 MNHNS and CDR2 SASEGT. The CDR3 sequence is 14 residues long. J gave up 6 bases and V 3 bases, and 6 bases lay outside the gene matches.

The chain employs TRBV5-5 and TRBJ2-1; the D is unclear. The germline V gene has CDR1 SGHKS and CDR2 YYEKEE (reference sequence). The CDR3 is 13 residues long. Between the trimmed V and J ends, which lost 2 bases and 7 bases, there was a span of 10 bases. Here the CDR3 DNA reads TGTGCCAGCAGCTTTTTCCCTCCAAATGAGCAGTTCTTC. Translation gives CASSFFPPNEQFF.

This chain connects TRBV11-1 to TRBJ2-1; D may be TRBD1 (6 bases). The germline V gene encodes CDR1 SGHAT and CDR2 FQDESV (reference sequence). The V gene lost 6 bases and the J gene lost 5 bases, with 26 bases spanning the gap. This CDR3 has 18 residues. Here the CDR3 reads CASRTDSLSATKHNEQFF. The CDR3 DNA follows: TGTGCCAGCAGGACGGACAGCCTCTCGGCGACGAAGCACAATGAGCAGTTCTTC.

This clonotype was detected a few times. The J gene is TRBJ1-2, the V gene TRBV7-2, with 8 bases that match TRBD1. In germline, CDR1 is SGHTA, CDR2 FQGNSA. This CDR3 is built from 16 residues. V shed 0 bases, J shed 0 bases, and the junction held 3 bases outside the gene matches. This CDR3 is CASSLAPGQANYGYTF. CDR3 DNA sequence: TGTGCCAGCAGCTTAGCGCCGGGACAGGCTAACTATGGCTACACCTTC.

CDR3: CASSISDRTGAEQYV. CDR3 nucleotide sequence: TGTGCCAGTAGTATTTCCGATCGGACAGGGGCCGAGCAGTACGTC. The V and J genes are TRBV19 and TRBJ2-7; 9 bases line up with TRBD1. The germline gives CDR1 LNHDA, CDR2 SQIVND (reference sequence). This CDR3 has 15 residues. Trimming removed 3 bases from V and 6 bases from J; junction bases left unmatched: 9.

This clonotype appeared many times. V gene TRBV5-1 combines with J gene TRBJ1-3; D gene uncertain. This CDR3 is 14 amino acids long. V was pared by 0 bases and J by 2 bases, with 6 bases between. Germline values: CDR1 SGHRS, CDR2 YFSETQ. The CDR3 loop reads CASSLEGTGNTIYF. CDR3 nucleotides: TGCGCCAGCAGCTTGGAGGGAACTGGAAACACCATATATTTT.

The chain links TRBV12-3 or TRBV12-4 to TRBJ2-1; 11 bases agree with TRBD1. With 6 bases clipped from V and 7 bases from J, the junction kept 14 bases outside the gene matches. This CDR3 region has 17 residues. The CDR3 here is CASRRPPGQGGRNEQFF. The CDR3 coding sequence is TGTGCCAGCAGGAGGCCCCCGGGACAGGGGGGGCGGAATGAGCAGTTCTTC.

The chain recombines TRBV18 with TRBJ2-7; D is unclear. CDR1 is KGHSH, CDR2 LQKENI, per germline. V was pared by 4 bases and J by 3 bases, with 13 bases between. The CDR3 contains 14 residues. Here the CDR3 reads CASSLAVLNYEQYF. As DNA, the CDR3 is TGTGCCAGCTCACTGGCAGTCTTAAACTACGAGCAGTACTTC.

The chain links TRBV4-2 to TRBJ2-1, with TRBD1 matching 8 bases. V shed 1 base and J 3 bases; nucleotides not matched to a gene: 5. Germline V lookup: CDR1 LGHNA, CDR2 YNFKEQ. CDR3 length: 16 amino acids. CDR3 loop: CASSQGADRDYNEQFF. The CDR3 bases are TGTGCCAGCAGCCAAGGGGCGGACAGGGACTACAATGAGCAGTTCTTC.

The sample holds a few counts of this clonotype. V and J are TRBV4-2 and TRBJ2-4; D is uncertain. Germline assignment: CDR1 LGHNA and CDR2 YNFKEQ. This CDR3 spans 13 amino acids. V was cut by 0 bases and J by 1 base, with 1 base left in between. The CDR3 spells CASSQDAKNIQYF. The CDR3 DNA sequence: TGTGCCAGCAGCCAAGATGCCAAAAACATTCAGTACTTC.

This clonotype was observed a handful of times. V usage is TRBV4-3 and J usage is TRBJ2-5; possible D gene TRBD2, 6 bases. The germline CDR1 and CDR2 sequences are LGHNA and YSLEER. Trimming removed 4 bases at V and 5 bases at J, with 14 bases between. The CDR3 sequence is 14 residues long. In DNA, the CDR3 is TGCGCCAGCAGCCCCCGACTAGACCGGGAGACCCAGTACTTC. Protein: CASSPRLDRETQYF.

Many counts were recorded for this clonotype. V and J are TRBV5-1 and TRBJ2-1; tentatively, D is TRBD1 (5 bases). The CDR3 spans 13 residues. Germline loops: CDR1 SGHRS, CDR2 YFSETQ. V gave up 4 bases and J gave up 5 bases, with 10 bases separating them. CDR3 in DNA: TGCGCCAGCAGCGACAGTCCCGACAATGAGCAGTTCTTC. Its translation is CASSDSPDNEQFF.

This chain joins TRBV9 and TRBJ2-3; the match to TRBD2 covers 7 bases. This CDR3 has 17 residues. From germline, CDR1 is SGDLS and CDR2 YYNGEE. After removal of 3 bases from V and 2 bases from J, the junction contained 12 bases not matched to a gene. As DNA, the CDR3 is TGTGCCAGCAGCGCGTTCCCAACGGGACTAAACACAGATACGCAGTATTTT. This translates into CASSAFPTGLNTDTQYF.

This chain connects TRBV10-3 to TRBJ1-1; 10 bases align to TRBD1. Looked up from germline, CDR1 is ENHRY and CDR2 is SYGVKD. V lost 6 bases to trimming and J lost 10 bases; unmatched junction nucleotides: 14. The CDR3 contains 15 residues. This chain's CDR3 is CAIRDTGQGGVVAFF. The DNA of the CDR3 is TGTGCCATCAGGGATACCGGACAGGGGGGAGTTGTAGCTTTCTTT.

There are many counts of this clonotype. The chain links TRBV12-3 or TRBV12-4 to TRBJ2-3; no clear D gene. CDR3 length: 17 residues. Between the trimmed V and J ends, which lost 3 bases and 1 base, there was a span of 17 bases. DNA of the CDR3: TGTGCCAGCAGTTTTGGCACAGCCAAACCAGGCACAGATACGCAGTATTTT. Protein product: CASSFGTAKPGTDTQYF.

V is TRBV2 and J is TRBJ2-4; the D gene is possibly TRBD2 (5 bases). The germline CDR1 and CDR2 sequences are SNHLY and FYNNEI. Between the trimmed V and J ends, which lost 4 bases and 0 bases, there was a span of 10 bases. The CDR3 spans 15 residues. As DNA, the CDR3 is TGTGCCAGCAGTGTGGGAGAACTAGCCAAAAACATTCAGTACTTC. Translating gives CASSVGELAKNIQYF.

V usage is TRBV11-2 and J usage is TRBJ2-4; D possibly matches TRBD1 or TRBD2 (5 bases each). The CDR3 sequence is 14 residues long. Germline CDR1 reads SGHAT; CDR2 reads FQNNGV. The V end was cut by 3 bases, the J end by 2 bases, with 8 bases between. CDR3 loop: CASSLGTSKNIQYF. The CDR3 DNA follows: TGTGCCAGCAGCTTGGGGACCTCCAAAAACATTCAGTACTTC. Full variable domain (outside the CDR3, taken from reference TRBV11-2 and TRBJ2-4): EAGVAQSPRYKIIEKRQSVAFWCNPISGHATLYWYQQILGQGPKLLIQFQNNGVVDDSQLPKDRFSAERLKGVDSTLKIQPAKLEDSAVYLCASSLGTSKNIQYFGAGTRLSVL.

This clonotype was recorded many times. The rearrangement uses TRBV12-3 or TRBV12-4 and TRBJ1-2; TRBD1 might be the D (6 bases). Trimming removed 3 bases from V and 3 bases from J, with 8 bases in between. There are 13 residues in the CDR3. CDR3 protein: CASSLPGDYGYTF. The CDR3 region has the DNA TGTGCCAGCAGTTTGCCAGGGGACTATGGCTACACCTTC.

This chain links TRBV4-2 with TRBJ1-6, with 9 positions matching TRBD1. The CDR3 is 16 residues long. Unmatched junction bases numbered 6, after V lost 0 bases and J lost 9 bases. CDR1 LGHNA and CDR2 YNFKEQ come from the germline V gene. CDR3 sequence reads: CASSQEGDREGSPLHF. The CDR3 bases are TGTGCCAGCAGCCAAGAAGGGGACAGGGAGGGTTCACCCCTCCACTTT.

This clonotype has only a few counts. The chain uses TRBV9 and TRBJ2-2, with no clear D. The CDR3 loop spans 15 amino acids. V lost 4 bases, J lost 6 bases, and 16 bases lay in between. From germline, CDR1 is SGDLS and CDR2 YYNGEE. CDR3 coding DNA: TGTGCCAGCAGCCTGACAACTCAGGTTTCCGGGGAGCTGTTTTTT. Its protein product is CASSLTTQVSGELFF.

This clonotype was counted many times. V gene TRBV3-1 combines with J gene TRBJ2-4; the match to TRBD2 covers 12 bases. The CDR3 spans 16 residues. Germline V gives CDR1 LGHDT, CDR2 YNNKEL (reference sequence). Trimming cost V 4 bases and J 6 bases; bases outside gene matches: 7. Here the CDR3 DNA reads TGTGCCAGCAGCCCGCAGACTAGCGGGGGATCAAACATTCAGTACTTC. It codes for CASSPQTSGGSNIQYF.